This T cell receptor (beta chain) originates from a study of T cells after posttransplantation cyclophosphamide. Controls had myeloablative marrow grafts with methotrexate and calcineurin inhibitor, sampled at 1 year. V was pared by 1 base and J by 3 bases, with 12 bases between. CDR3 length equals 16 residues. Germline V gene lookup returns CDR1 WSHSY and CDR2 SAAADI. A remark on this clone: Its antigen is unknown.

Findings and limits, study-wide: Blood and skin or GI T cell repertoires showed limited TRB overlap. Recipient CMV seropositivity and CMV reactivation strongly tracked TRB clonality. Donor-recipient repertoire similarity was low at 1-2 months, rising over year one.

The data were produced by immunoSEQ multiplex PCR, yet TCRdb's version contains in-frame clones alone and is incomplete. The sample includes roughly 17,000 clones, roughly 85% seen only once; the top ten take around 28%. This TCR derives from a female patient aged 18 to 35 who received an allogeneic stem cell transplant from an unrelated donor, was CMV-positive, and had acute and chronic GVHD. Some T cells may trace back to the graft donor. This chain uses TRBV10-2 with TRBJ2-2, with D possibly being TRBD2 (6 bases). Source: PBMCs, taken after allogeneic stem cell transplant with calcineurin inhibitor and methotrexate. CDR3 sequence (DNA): TGCGCCAGCAGTGAGTACGTCGGGAGCGACACCGGGGAGCTGTTTTTT. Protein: CASSEYVGSDTGELFF.